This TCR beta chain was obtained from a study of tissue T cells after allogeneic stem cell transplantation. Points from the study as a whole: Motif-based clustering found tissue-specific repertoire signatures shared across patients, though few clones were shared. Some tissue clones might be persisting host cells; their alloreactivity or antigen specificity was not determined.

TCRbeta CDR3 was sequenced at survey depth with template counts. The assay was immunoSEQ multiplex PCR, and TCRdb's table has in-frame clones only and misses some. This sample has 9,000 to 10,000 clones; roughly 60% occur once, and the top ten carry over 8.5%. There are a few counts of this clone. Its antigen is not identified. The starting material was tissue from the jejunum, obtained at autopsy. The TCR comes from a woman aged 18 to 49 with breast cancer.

The CDR3 region is CASGLVPGATGNVFF. The CDR3 DNA reads TGTGCTAGTGGTTTGGTACCGGGGGCCACAGGGAACGTTTTCTTT. The chain combines TRBV12-5 with TRBJ1-1; D may be TRBD1 (6 bases). The CDR3 spans 15 residues. The germline V and J ends were trimmed by 0 bases and 13 bases, with 21 bases remaining between them. Germline V gene sequence: CDR1 LGHNT, CDR2 FRNRAP. The full variable domain, in which reference TRBV12-5 and TRBJ1-1 provide the parts outside the CDR3, is DARVTQTPRHKVTEMGQEVTMRCQPILGHNTVFWYRQTMMQGLELLAYFRNRAPLDDSGMPKDRFSAEMPDATLATLKIQPSEPRDSAVYFCASGLVPGATGNVFFGQGTRLTVV.